This T cell receptor beta chain was recorded in a study of blood T cell repertoires in COVID-19. Here immunoSEQ multiplex PCR was the method, and the copy in TCRdb shows in-frame clones only, minus some. The sample records roughly 290,000 clones, approximately 85% being singletons. The length of the CDR3 is 15 residues. CDR1 SGHKS and CDR2 YYEKEE come from the germline V gene (reference sequence). The ends lost 1 base at V and 4 bases at J; junction bases unmatched: 6. The chain links TRBV5-5 to TRBJ2-5, with 8 bases lining up with TRBD2. The source material was PBMCs or T cells enriched from blood (not recorded which). The TCR comes from a woman in her twenties or thirties who had recovered from COVID-19. The CDR3 nucleotides are TGTGCCAGCAGCTTGACCAGCGGGGGATTAGAGACCCAGTACTTC. Translating it yields CASSLTSGGLETQYF.